The TCR beta chain under discussion was sequenced for a study of shared clonotypes between healthy human individuals (dated by TCRdb to the early 2020s). A note on the overall study: A couple of women and a few men aged 18 to 49 years were included in the cohort. Leukapheresis yielded between about 0.94 and 10 billion PBMCs per donor. Libraries were prepared and TCR repertoires were sequenced by different laboratories using diverse techniques, in order to increase sequencing depth and limit assay-specific biases. To estimate repertoire size and how much clonotype sharing occurs between individuals, the study deeply sequenced the blood TCR repertoires of 4 to 6 healthy adults. For each donor, CD4 naive and CD4 memory were each given three plates, CD8 naive was given two plates, and CD8 memory was given one plate.

General findings and caveats noted by the study authors: Sampling was restricted to blood, and TCR repertoires in tissues likely differ from the TCR repertoires found in blood. Pairwise subsampling indicated that sequencing depth was expected to affect the degree of clonotype sharing among donors. Estimated clonotype richness was generally larger for naive than for memory subsets. About 5% of naive CD4, 3% to 4% of naive CD8, about 2.1% of memory CD4, and over 0.35% of memory CD8 clonotypes were shared across four donors. The genetic and exposure-history diversity represented was limited by the small number of donors. Even with the large sequencing depth, rarefaction of the sorted-subset datasets indicated that sequencing was incomplete. Compared with non-shared clonotypes, clonotypes shared by all four sorted-subset donors had higher generation probabilities.

As concerns this clone: It has no known antigen specificity. No much larger clonotype is one base removed from it; base qualities were not supplied.

Using the deep immunoSEQ assay, multiplex PCR amplified TCR CDR3 regions from genomic DNA. For each cell subset, the extracted genomic DNA was distributed evenly across all wells of several immunoSEQ 96-well plates, and each plate served as one replicate. For sorted subsets, each replicate PCR was loaded with 150 to 250 ng genomic DNA, equivalent to some 27,000 T cell genomes. The purified libraries were quantified using a Qubit 3.0 fluorometer, sized with a Bioanalyzer 2100, and then quantified again using the KAPA Library Quantification kit. Every immunoSEQ 96-well plate was sequenced on a separate single-read 150-cycle Illumina NextSeq 550 flow cell. Under the source paper's analysis protocol: The immunoSEQ output contained only junctional sequences without quality scores, so filtering could not match that applied to full-length reads. To assign V/J genes and CDR3, sequences were annotated against IMGT germline references using PyIR, a Python wrapper for IgBLAST v1.9. Any read was removed if the V/J assignment was weak (E-value above 1e-6), the CDR3 was missing, or the read contained stop codons, out-of-frame junctions, or ambiguous translated residues. A V3J clonotype was defined by an identical inferred V gene, J gene, and CDR3 amino acid sequence. The percentage overlap between two repertoires was calculated by dividing the number of shared unique clonotypes by the size of the smaller repertoire. Richness of each repertoire was evaluated using RTK rarefaction, the Chao1 estimator, and Recon v2.1 estimates of unobserved clonotypes. For all TCRbeta clonotypes obtained by the gDNA method from a handful of donors, generation probabilities were computed with OLGA. TCRdb retrieved this table from immuneACCESS and kept in-frame rearrangements only. Not all clones are present; in checked studies, unresolved V genes account for under half, and no reason is known for the remainder. Clone size and V and J calls were adopted from that table, with D and trimming inferred from the DNA. The sample contains roughly 2.2 million clones, about 92% of them found a single time. The top ten clonotypes cover roughly 0.36% of the sample.

The donors were healthy, HIV-negative adults who had no recently reported acute infections or vaccinations. Only Caucasian adults living in Nashville, Tennessee, USA were represented among the donors. CD4+ T cells were enriched through magnetic negative selection, after which naive cells were positively selected on CD45RA and the remaining negative fraction served as the memory subset. Blood was obtained by leukapheresis, after which PBMCs were separated by Ficoll-Histopaque density gradient centrifugation and cryopreserved in liquid nitrogen vapor phase. Analytical flow cytometry was used to check the purity and quantity of each magnetically sorted T cell population. Each sorted fraction had its genomic DNA isolated and then quantified by UV absorbance on a Nanodrop 2000c. The sequencing input was naive CD4+ T cells from PBMCs. The sample's cell subset or site label is to be understood as: CD45RA+ positively selected. The TCR originated in a man between 18 and 29 years old in good health. Some clones in this sample may be carry-over from other donors' samples.

The DNA reads as follows: TGTGCCAGCAGTGACTTCGGTCCGCGGGAAGGGCGCAATGAGCAGTTCTTC. It is translated as CASSDFGPREGRNEQFF. The chain employs TRBV25-1 and TRBJ2-1; TRBD2 is possibly the D segment (6 matching bases). V is cut by 3 bases and J by 6 bases, and the space between the germline ends is 21 bases. The CDR3 sequence holds 17 residues, the cysteine and phenylalanine included. The retained sequence is limited to the CDR3, 51 bases, with the frame set at the first base. As encoded in the germline V gene, CDR1 is MGHDK while CDR2 is SYGVNS.